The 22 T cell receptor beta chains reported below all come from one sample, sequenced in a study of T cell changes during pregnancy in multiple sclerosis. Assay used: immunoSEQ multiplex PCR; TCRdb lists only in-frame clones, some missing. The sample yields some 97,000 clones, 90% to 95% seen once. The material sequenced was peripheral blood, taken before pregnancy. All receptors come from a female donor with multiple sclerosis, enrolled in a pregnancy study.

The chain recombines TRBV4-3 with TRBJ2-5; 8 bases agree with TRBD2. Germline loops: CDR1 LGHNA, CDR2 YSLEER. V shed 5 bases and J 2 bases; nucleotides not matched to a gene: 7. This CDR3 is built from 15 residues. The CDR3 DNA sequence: TGCGCCAGCAGCTTGTGGACTAGCAGTCAAGAGACCCAGTACTTC. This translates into CASSLWTSSQETQYF.

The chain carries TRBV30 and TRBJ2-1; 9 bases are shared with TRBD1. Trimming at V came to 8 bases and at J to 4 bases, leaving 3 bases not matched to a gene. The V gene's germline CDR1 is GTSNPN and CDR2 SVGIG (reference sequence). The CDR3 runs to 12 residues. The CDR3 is CARDRVYNEQFF. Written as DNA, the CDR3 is TGTGCCCGGGACAGGGTATACAATGAGCAGTTCTTC. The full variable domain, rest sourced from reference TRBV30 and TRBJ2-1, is SQTIHQWPATLVQPVGSPLSLECTVEGTSNPNLYWYRQAAGRGLQLLFYSVGIGQISSEVPQNLSASRPQDRQFILSSKKLLLSDSGFYLCARDRVYNEQFFGPGTRLTVL.

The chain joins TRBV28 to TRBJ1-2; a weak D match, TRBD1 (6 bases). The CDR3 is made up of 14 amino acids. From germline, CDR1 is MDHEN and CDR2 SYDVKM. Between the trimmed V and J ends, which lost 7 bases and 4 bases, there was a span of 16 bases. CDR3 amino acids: CASNSLGQRYGYTF. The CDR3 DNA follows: TGTGCCAGCAACTCTTTAGGACAGCGCTATGGCTACACCTTC.

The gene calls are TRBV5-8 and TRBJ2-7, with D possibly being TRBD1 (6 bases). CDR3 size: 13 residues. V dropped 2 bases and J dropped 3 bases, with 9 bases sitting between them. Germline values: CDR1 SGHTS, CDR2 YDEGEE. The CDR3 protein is CASSFAGDYEQYF. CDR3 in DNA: TGTGCCAGCAGCTTTGCAGGGGACTACGAGCAGTACTTC.

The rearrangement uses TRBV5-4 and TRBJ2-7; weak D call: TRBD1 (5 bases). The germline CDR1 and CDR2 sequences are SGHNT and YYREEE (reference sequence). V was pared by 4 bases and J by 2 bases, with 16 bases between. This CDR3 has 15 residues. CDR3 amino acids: CASSGTGMRAYEQYF. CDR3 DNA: TGTGCCAGCAGCGGAACAGGAATGCGCGCCTACGAGCAGTACTTC.

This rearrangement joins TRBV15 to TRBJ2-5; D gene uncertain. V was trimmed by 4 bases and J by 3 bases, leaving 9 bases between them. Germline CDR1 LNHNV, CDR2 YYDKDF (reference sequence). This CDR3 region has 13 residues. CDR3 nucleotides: TGTGCCACCAGCATCTTGAGGAAAGAGACCCAGTACTTC. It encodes CATSILRKETQYF.

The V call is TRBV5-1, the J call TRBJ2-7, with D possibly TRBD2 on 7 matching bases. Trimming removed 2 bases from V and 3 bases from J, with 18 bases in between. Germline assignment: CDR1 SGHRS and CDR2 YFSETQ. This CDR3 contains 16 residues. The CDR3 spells CASSLQSGIGGYEQYF. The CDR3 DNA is TGCGCCAGCAGCTTACAGAGCGGGATAGGGGGCTACGAGCAGTACTTC.

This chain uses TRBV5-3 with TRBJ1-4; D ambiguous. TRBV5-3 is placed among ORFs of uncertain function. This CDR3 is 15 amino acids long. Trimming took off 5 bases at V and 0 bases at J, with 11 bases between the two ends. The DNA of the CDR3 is TGTGCCAGAAGGGGCTTAGTTGCAACTAATGAAAAACTGTTTTTT. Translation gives CARRGLVATNEKLFF.

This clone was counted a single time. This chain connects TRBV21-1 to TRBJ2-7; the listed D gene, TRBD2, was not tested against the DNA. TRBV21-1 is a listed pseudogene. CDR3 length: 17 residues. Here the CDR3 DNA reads TGTGCCAGCAGCCTCCGAGCTTGGCGGGCGATGATCTACGAGCAGTACTTC. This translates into CASSLRAWRAMIYEQYF.

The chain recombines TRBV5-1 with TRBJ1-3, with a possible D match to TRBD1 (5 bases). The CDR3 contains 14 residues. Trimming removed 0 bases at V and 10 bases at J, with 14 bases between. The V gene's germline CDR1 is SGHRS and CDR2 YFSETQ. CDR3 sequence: CASSLERGTQTIYF. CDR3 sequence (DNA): TGCGCCAGCAGCTTGGAGCGGGGGACCCAAACCATATATTTT.

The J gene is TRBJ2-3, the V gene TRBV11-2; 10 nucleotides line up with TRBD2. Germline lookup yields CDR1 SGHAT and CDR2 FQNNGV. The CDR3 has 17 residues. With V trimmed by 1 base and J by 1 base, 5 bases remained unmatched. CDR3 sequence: CASSLGAGGSGTDTQYF. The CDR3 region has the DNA TGTGCCAGCAGCTTAGGAGCGGGAGGGTCGGGCACAGATACGCAGTATTTT.

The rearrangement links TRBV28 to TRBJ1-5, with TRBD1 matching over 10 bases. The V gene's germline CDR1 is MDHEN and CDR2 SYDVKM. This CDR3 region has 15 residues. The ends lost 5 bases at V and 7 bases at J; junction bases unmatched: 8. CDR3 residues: CASSTGTGATQPQHF. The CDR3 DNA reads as TGTGCCAGCAGTACCGGGACAGGGGCGACCCAGCCCCAGCATTTT.

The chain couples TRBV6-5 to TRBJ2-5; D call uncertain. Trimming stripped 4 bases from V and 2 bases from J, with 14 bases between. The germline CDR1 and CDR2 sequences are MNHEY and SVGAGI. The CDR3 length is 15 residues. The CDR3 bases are TGTGCCAGCAGTTCTAGTGCGTTTGGGCAAGAGACCCAGTACTTC. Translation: CASSSSAFGQETQYF.

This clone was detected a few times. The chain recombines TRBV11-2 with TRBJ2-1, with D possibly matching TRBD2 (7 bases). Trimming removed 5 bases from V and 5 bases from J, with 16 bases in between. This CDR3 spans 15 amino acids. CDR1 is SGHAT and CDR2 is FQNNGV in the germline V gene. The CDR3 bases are TGTGCCAGCAGCCCCCGTGGGGGGGCCAACAATGAGCAGTTCTTC. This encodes CASSPRGGANNEQFF.

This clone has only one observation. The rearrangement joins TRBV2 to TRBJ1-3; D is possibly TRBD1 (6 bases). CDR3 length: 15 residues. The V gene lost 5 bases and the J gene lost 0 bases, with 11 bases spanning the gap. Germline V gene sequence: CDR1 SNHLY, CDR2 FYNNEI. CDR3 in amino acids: CASSPDSNSGNTIYF. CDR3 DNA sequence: TGTGCCAGCAGTCCGGACAGTAACTCTGGAAACACCATATATTTT. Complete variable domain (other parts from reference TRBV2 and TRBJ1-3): EPEVTQTPSHQVTQMGQEVILRCVPISNHLYFYWYRQILGQKVEFLVSFYNNEISEKSEIFDDQFSVERPDGSNFTLKIRSTKLEDSAMYFCASSPDSNSGNTIYFGEGSWLTVV.

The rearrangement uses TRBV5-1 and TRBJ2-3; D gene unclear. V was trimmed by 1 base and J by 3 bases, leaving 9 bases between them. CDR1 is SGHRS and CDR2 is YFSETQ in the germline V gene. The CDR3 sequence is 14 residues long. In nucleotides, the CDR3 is TGCGCCAGCAGCTTGAATGAGGAGACAGATACGCAGTATTTT. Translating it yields CASSLNEETDTQYF.

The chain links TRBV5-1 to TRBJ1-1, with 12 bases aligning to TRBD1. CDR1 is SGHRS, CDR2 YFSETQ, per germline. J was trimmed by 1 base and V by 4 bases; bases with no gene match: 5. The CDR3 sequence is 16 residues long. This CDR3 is CASSNGTGGWNTEAFF. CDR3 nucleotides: TGCGCCAGCAGCAACGGGACAGGGGGCTGGAACACTGAAGCTTTCTTT.

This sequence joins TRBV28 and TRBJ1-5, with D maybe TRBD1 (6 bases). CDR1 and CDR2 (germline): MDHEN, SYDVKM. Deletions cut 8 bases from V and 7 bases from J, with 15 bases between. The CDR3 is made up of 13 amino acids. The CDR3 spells CASQGGRAQPQHF. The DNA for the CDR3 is TGTGCCAGCCAAGGGGGGAGGGCCCAGCCCCAGCATTTT.

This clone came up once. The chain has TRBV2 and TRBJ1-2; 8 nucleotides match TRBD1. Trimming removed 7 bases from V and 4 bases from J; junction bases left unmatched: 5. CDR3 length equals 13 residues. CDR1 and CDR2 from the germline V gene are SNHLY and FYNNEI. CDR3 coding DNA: TGTGCCAGCACCGGACAGGGCGTCTATGGCTACACCTTC. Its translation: CASTGQGVYGYTF.

CDR3 region: CASSLTGGGNEQFF. CDR3 DNA sequence: TGTGCCAGCAGCTTAACAGGGGGAGGTAATGAGCAGTTCTTC. This chain joins TRBV5-6 and TRBJ2-1, with TRBD1 identical over 8 bases. CDR3 length: 14 residues. Germline V CDR1 and CDR2: SGHDT, YYEEEE. With 2 bases clipped from V and 7 bases from J, the junction kept 5 bases outside the gene matches.

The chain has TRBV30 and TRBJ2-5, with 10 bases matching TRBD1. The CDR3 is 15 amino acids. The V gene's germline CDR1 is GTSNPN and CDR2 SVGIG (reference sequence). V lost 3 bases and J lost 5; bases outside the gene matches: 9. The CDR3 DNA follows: TGTGCCTGGAGCCGGGTGGGACAGGGGATCGAGACCCAGTACTTC. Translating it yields CAWSRVGQGIETQYF.

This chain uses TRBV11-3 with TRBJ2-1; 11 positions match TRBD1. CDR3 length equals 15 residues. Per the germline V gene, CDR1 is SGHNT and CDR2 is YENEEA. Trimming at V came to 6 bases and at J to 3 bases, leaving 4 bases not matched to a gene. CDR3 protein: CASSWDRGNYNEQFF. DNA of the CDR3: TGTGCCAGCAGTTGGGACAGGGGGAACTACAATGAGCAGTTCTTC. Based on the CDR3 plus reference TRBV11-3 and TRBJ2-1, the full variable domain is EAGVVQSPRYKIIEKKQPVAFWCNPISGHNTLYWYLQNLGQGPELLIRYENEEAVDDSQLPKDRFSAERLKGVDSTLKIQPAELGDSAVYLCASSWDRGNYNEQFFGPGTRLTVL.